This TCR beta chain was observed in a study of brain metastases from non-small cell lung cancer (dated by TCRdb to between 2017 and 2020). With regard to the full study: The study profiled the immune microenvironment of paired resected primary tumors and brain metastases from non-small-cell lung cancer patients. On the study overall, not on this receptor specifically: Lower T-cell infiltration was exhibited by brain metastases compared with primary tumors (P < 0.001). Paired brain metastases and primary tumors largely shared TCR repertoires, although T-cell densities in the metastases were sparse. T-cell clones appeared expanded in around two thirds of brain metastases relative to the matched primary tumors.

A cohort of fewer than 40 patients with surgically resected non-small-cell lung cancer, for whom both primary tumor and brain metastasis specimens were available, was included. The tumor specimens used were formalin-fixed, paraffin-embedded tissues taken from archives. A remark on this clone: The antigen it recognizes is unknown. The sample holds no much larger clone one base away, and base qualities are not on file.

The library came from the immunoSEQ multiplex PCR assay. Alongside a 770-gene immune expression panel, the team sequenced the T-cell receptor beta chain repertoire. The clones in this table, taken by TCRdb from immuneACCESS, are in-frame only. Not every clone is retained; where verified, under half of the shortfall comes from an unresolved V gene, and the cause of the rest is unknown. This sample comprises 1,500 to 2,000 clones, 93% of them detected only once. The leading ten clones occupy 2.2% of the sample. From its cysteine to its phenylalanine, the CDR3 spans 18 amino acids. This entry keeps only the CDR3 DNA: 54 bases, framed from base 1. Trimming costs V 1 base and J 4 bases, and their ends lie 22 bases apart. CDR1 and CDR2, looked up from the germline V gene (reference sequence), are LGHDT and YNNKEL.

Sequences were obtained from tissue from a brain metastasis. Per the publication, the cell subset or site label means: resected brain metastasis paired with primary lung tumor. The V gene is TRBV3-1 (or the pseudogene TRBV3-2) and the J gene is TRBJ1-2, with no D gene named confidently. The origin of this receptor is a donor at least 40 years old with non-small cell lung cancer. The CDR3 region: CASSQANSVVPPGYGYTF. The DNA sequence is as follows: TGTGCCAGCAGCCAAGCGAACAGTGTCGTCCCACCCGGCTATGGCTACACCTTC.